These T cell receptor beta chains were read from a single sample in a study of vaccination and CD4 T cells after COVID-19. TCRdb reprocessed the PCR reads with MiXCR, giving one entry per CDR3 protein. Of tens of thousands of distinct CDR3 sequences detected, under 55% appear once; the ten largest clones hold about 19%. These receptors lack a known antigen. Sample: CD4+ T cells from blood, cultured in vitro, taken before SARS-CoV-2 vaccination. The receptors were gathered from a human donor who received a COVID-19 vaccine. Each CDR3 is given with its conserved first and last residue. Each record gives: CDR3 protein, CDR3 DNA, D gene, J gene, CDR3 length, V gene, clone size. D genes are given only for firm matches. Not every row has a clone size; where given, it reads once, few, many or a size class.

CDR3aa: CASSDWYRLNSPLHF; CDR3nt: TGTGCCAGCAGTGATTGGTACAGACTAAATTCACCCCTCCACTTT; d_gene: -; j_gene: TRBJ1-6; len: 15; v_gene: TRBV6-1; abundance: -
CDR3aa: CASSLGTVSGNTIYF; CDR3nt: TGTGCCAGCAGCTTGGGGACAGTCTCTGGAAACACCATATATTTT; d_gene: -; j_gene: TRBJ1-3; len: 15; v_gene: TRBV5-8; abundance: once
CDR3aa: CSARSGTGFGQPQHF; CDR3nt: TGCAGTGCTAGATCCGGGACAGGGTTCGGTCAGCCCCAGCATTTT; d_gene: TRBD1; j_gene: TRBJ1-5; len: 15; v_gene: TRBV20-1; abundance: -
CDR3aa: CAWTELAGGQDTQYF; CDR3nt: TGTGCCTGGACCGAACTAGCGGGGGGGCAAGATACGCAGTATTTT; d_gene: TRBD2; j_gene: TRBJ2-3; len: 15; v_gene: TRBV30; abundance: once
CDR3aa: CATSDLGRGGLSTDTQYF; CDR3nt: TGTGCCACCAGTGATTTGGGTCGGGGGGGATTAAGCACAGATACGCAGTATTTT; d_gene: TRBD2; j_gene: TRBJ2-3; len: 18; v_gene: TRBV24-1; abundance: -
CDR3aa: CASSLLQGVHEQYF; CDR3nt: TGTGCCAGCAGCCTTCTGCAGGGGGTACACGAGCAGTACTTC; d_gene: TRBD1; j_gene: TRBJ2-7; len: 14; v_gene: TRBV28; abundance: few
CDR3aa: CASSIKGGTGELFF; CDR3nt: TGTGCCAGTAGTATTAAGGGGGGCACCGGGGAGCTGTTTTTT; d_gene: -; j_gene: TRBJ2-2; len: 14; v_gene: TRBV19; abundance: -
CDR3aa: CASSLMSGIETQYF; CDR3nt: TGTGCCAGCAGCTTGATGTCGGGGATAGAGACCCAGTACTTC; d_gene: -; j_gene: TRBJ2-5; len: 14; v_gene: TRBV7-9; abundance: -
CDR3aa: CASSLSGYGYTF; CDR3nt: TGTGCCAGCAGCTTATCCGGCTATGGCTACACCTTC; d_gene: -; j_gene: TRBJ1-2; len: 12; v_gene: TRBV7-8; abundance: -
CDR3aa: CASTEGWSSGAAETQYF; CDR3nt: TGTGCCAGCACCGAAGGTTGGAGTAGCGGGGCAGCGGAGACCCAGTACTTC; d_gene: TRBD2; j_gene: TRBJ2-5; len: 17; v_gene: TRBV6-1; abundance: -
CDR3aa: CASSAQGFQPQHF; CDR3nt: TGTGCCAGCAGCGCCCAGGGGTTTCAGCCCCAGCATTTT; d_gene: -; j_gene: TRBJ1-5; len: 13; v_gene: TRBV21-1; abundance: -
CDR3aa: CASSVTGLSNQPQHF; CDR3nt: TGTGCCAGCAGTGTAACGGGGTTGAGCAATCAGCCCCAGCATTTT; d_gene: -; j_gene: TRBJ1-5; len: 15; v_gene: TRBV6-1; abundance: -
CDR3aa: CASRPDSNYGYTF; CDR3nt: TGTGCCAGCAGACCGGACAGTAACTATGGCTACACCTTC; d_gene: -; j_gene: TRBJ1-2; len: 13; v_gene: TRBV6-2/TRBV6-3; abundance: -
CDR3aa: CASSSGTGGNEQYF; CDR3nt: TGTGCCAGCAGTTCCGGGACAGGGGGCAACGAGCAGTACTTC; d_gene: TRBD1; j_gene: TRBJ2-7; len: 14; v_gene: TRBV6-5; abundance: -
CDR3aa: CASSGRVGGGNTIYF; CDR3nt: TGTGCCAGCAGCGGGAGGGTAGGGGGTGGAAACACCATATATTTT; d_gene: -; j_gene: TRBJ1-3; len: 15; v_gene: TRBV2; abundance: -